The sequence of this TCR beta chain was determined in a study of blood T cell repertoires in COVID-19. Some clones are missing from TCRdb's copy, which holds only in-frame ones; the method was immunoSEQ multiplex PCR. The sample holds tens of thousands of clones, 90% seen once. Trimming took 5 bases from V and 4 from J; bases not matched to a gene: 8. The length of the CDR3 is 15 residues. The germline gives CDR1 MRHNA, CDR2 SNTAGT. The genes are TRBV6-4 and TRBJ1-5, with TRBD1 matching 7 bases. The source material was peripheral blood. The receptor was derived from a human donor with active COVID-19. The donor label of this sample is uncertain. This chain's CDR3 is CASSWRTGRNQPQHF. CDR3 sequence (DNA): TGTGCCAGCAGTTGGAGGACAGGTCGGAATCAGCCCCAGCATTTT.